The clone carrying this T cell receptor (beta chain) was recorded many times. TCRdb recomputed calls from the multiplex PCR reads with MiXCR, one row per CDR3 protein. The sample carries 200,000 to 250,000 distinct CDR3 sequences, roughly a third recorded once. The V gene lost 2 bases and the J gene lost 5 bases, with 9 bases spanning the gap. Germline CDR1 is LNHDA and CDR2 is SQIVND (reference sequence). This CDR3 region has 14 residues. Axillary draining lymph nodes of breast cancer patients supplied the node samples. The sample is drawn from a study of breast tumors, draining lymph nodes, adjacent tissues.

The V gene is TRBV19, the J gene TRBJ1-4; no clear D gene. Sequencing used axillary lymph node tissue. The sequence was collected from a female donor with breast cancer. Some clones in this sample may be carry-over from other donors' samples. DNA of the CDR3: TGTGCCAGTAGTATATATACAAAGAATGAAAAACTGTTTTTT. The encoded protein is CASSIYTKNEKLFF. The full variable domain, with the rest looked up from reference TRBV19 and TRBJ1-4, is DGGITQSPKYLFRKEGQNVTLSCEQNLNHDAMYWYRQDPGQGLRLIYYSQIVNDFQKGDIAEGYSVSREKKESFPLTVTSAQKNPTAFYLCASSIYTKNEKLFFGSGTQLSVL.